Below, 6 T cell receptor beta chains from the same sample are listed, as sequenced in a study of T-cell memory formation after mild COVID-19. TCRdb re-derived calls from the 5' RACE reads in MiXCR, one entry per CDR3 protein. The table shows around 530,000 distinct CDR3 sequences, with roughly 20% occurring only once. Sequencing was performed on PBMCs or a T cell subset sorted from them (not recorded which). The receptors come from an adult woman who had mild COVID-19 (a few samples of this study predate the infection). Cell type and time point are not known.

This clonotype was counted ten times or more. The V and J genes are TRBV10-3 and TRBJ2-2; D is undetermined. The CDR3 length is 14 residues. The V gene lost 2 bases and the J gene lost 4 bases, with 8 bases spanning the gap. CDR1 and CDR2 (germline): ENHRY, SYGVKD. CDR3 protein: CAISEDGVTGELFF. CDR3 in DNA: TGTGCCATCAGTGAGGATGGGGTCACCGGGGAGCTGTTTTTT.

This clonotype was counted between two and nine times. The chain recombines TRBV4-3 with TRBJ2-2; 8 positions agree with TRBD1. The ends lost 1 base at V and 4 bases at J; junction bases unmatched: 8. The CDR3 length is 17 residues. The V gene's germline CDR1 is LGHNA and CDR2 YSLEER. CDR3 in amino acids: CASSQAPDRASTGELFF. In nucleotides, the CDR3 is TGCGCCAGCAGCCAAGCCCCGGACAGGGCGTCCACCGGGGAGCTGTTTTTT.

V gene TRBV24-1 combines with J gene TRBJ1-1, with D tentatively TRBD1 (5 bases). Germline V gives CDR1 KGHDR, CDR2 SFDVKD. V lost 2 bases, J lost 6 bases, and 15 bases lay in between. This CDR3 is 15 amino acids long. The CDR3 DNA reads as TGTGCCACCAGTGATTCACAGACAGTTAGCGCTGAAGCTTTCTTT. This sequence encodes CATSDSQTVSAEAFF.

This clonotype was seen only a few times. The CDR3 here is CATSEPGGEETQYF. In DNA form, the CDR3 reads TGTGCCACCAGCGAGCCCGGGGGTGAAGAGACCCAGTACTTC. The chain uses TRBV15 and TRBJ2-5; D possibly corresponds to TRBD2 (6 bases). Looked up from germline, CDR1 is LNHNV and CDR2 is YYDKDF (reference sequence). V shed 5 bases and J shed 3 bases, with 13 bases lying between them. The CDR3 has 14 amino acids.

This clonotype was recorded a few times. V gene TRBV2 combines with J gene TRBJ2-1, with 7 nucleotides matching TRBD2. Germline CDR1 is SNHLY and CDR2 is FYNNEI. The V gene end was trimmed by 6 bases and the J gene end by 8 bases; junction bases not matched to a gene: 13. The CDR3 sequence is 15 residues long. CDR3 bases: TGTGCCAGCAGCGTCAGCGGGGTCCTTGTTTATGAGCAGTTCTTC. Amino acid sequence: CASSVSGVLVYEQFF.

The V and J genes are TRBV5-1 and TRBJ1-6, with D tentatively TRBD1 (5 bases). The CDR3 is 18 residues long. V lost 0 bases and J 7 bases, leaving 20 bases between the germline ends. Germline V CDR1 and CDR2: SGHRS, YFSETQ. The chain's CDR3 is CASSLGGREVEGNSPLHF. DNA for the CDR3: TGCGCCAGCAGCTTGGGCGGCAGGGAGGTGGAAGGGAATTCACCCCTCCACTTT.